Below, 10 T cell receptor beta chains from the same sample are listed, as sequenced in a study of identical twins. TCRdb reprocessed the 5' RACE reads with MiXCR, giving one entry per CDR3 protein. The sample consists of 450,000 or so distinct CDR3 sequences, 14% of them appearing once. The sample was also reused in another study, on yellow fever vaccine responses in identical twins.

The sequenced sample was CD4+ T cells sorted from blood. The receptors originated from a woman aged 18-29 years in good health.

The chain combines TRBV4-1 with TRBJ2-2; 7 positions agree with TRBD2. V lost 0 bases, J lost 7 bases, and 11 bases stayed unmatched. The CDR3 is 17 amino acids. Germline CDR1 is MGHRA and CDR2 is YSYEKL. The CDR3, as DNA: TGCGCCAGCAGCCAAGAATTGGGGAGGGCCAAAATCGGGGAGCTGTTTTTT. Translating it yields CASSQELGRAKIGELFF.

V usage is TRBV5-1 and J usage is TRBJ2-1; 9 nucleotides line up with TRBD1. V was pared by 3 bases and J by 6 bases, with 4 bases of the junction left unmatched. Germline CDR1 and CDR2: SGHRS and YFSETQ. This CDR3 region has 14 residues. The CDR3 protein is CASSWGQGSNEQFF. DNA of the CDR3: TGCGCCAGCAGCTGGGGACAGGGCAGCAATGAGCAGTTCTTC.

V is TRBV9 and J is TRBJ2-7; 11 nucleotides align to TRBD2. Germline lookup yields CDR1 SGDLS and CDR2 YYNGEE. Trimming cost V 0 bases and J 2 bases; bases outside gene matches: 13. The CDR3 has 19 residues. As DNA, the CDR3 is TGTGCCAGCAGCGTAGGGATAACTAGCGGGGGACCCGTTACCTACGAGCAGTACTTC. Translation: CASSVGITSGGPVTYEQYF.

This clonotype was seen ten or more times. This chain joins TRBV12-3 or TRBV12-4 and TRBJ2-1; 12 nucleotides agree with TRBD1. J was trimmed by 8 bases and V by 4 bases; bases with no gene match: 6. The CDR3 is 15 residues long. CDR3 region: CASSSSGTGGYEQFF. CDR3 DNA: TGTGCCAGCAGTTCCTCCGGGACAGGGGGCTATGAGCAGTTCTTC.

The J gene is TRBJ2-6, the V gene TRBV30; the D is unclear. This CDR3 is 13 amino acids long. The V gene's germline CDR1 is GTSNPN and CDR2 SVGIG (reference sequence). Between the trimmed V and J ends, which lost 4 bases and 1 base, there was a span of 5 bases. The CDR3 reads CAWIASGANVLTF. CDR3 sequence (DNA): TGTGCCTGGATCGCTTCTGGGGCCAACGTCCTGACTTTC.

This clonotype showed up just a few times. The chain carries TRBV7-6 and TRBJ2-3; D not certain. The CDR3 is 15 amino acids. CDR1 SGHVS and CDR2 FNYEAQ come from the germline V gene. The V and J ends lost 2 bases and 6 bases respectively, with 15 bases between them. For the CDR3, the DNA is TGTGCCAGCAGCTTATTCGCCGGTCAGGCGGATACGCAGTATTTT. It translates to CASSLFAGQADTQYF.

The V call is TRBV5-1, the J call TRBJ2-5; TRBD2 might be the D (5 bases). The CDR3 has 13 amino acids. Germline V gives CDR1 SGHRS, CDR2 YFSETQ. Trimming took off 4 bases at V and 5 bases at J, with 12 bases between the two ends. The CDR3 DNA sequence: TGCGCCAGCAGCGGAGGACCTGCGGAGACCCAGTACTTC. The encoded protein is CASSGGPAETQYF.

This clonotype came up a few times. V gene TRBV6-2 or TRBV6-3 combines with J gene TRBJ2-1; a possible D gene is TRBD1 (5 bases). V was cut by 4 bases and J by 3 bases, with 19 bases left in between. Germline V gene lookup returns CDR1 MNHEY and CDR2 SVGEGT. This CDR3 has 17 residues. The CDR3 reads CASSLELQGLNYNEQFF. As DNA, the CDR3 is TGTGCCAGCAGTTTAGAACTTCAGGGCTTGAACTACAATGAGCAGTTCTTC.

This clonotype was counted a few times. The gene calls are TRBV3-1 and TRBJ2-1; no definite D call. Per germline, CDR1 LGHDT and CDR2 YNNKEL (reference sequence). The CDR3 length is 12 residues. V lost 5 bases to trimming and J lost 5 bases, with 7 bases between them. In DNA form, the CDR3 reads TGTGCCAGCAGCTCGGATAACAATGAGCAGTTCTTC. Protein product: CASSSDNNEQFF.

The CDR3 is CSARPWTSALYEQYF. The CDR3 DNA reads TGCAGTGCTAGACCTTGGACTAGCGCTTTATACGAGCAGTACTTC. This sequence joins TRBV20-1 and TRBJ2-7, with 9 bases aligning to TRBD2. The germline gives CDR1 DFQATT, CDR2 SNEGSKA (reference sequence). CDR3 length: 15 amino acids. Germline trimming cut 2 bases from V and 4 bases from J; bases unmatched to any gene: 9.